This T cell receptor beta chain appears in the sequencing data of a study of blood T cells in healthy people across ages. Isolation per sample recovered at least 6 million PBMCs. Germline assignment: CDR1 LNHNV and CDR2 YYDKDF (reference sequence). This CDR3 comprises 15 residues. Study-wide findings and caveats: Nothing was known about donor CMV status, and this possibly confounded expanded clonotype changes. In long-lived donors, naive CD4+ cell counts and diversity exceeded those of aged donors.

A sample-barcoded 5' primer and a J-beta primer mix were used in a second PCR of roughly 7 to 11 cycles. Tagging of each cDNA molecule was performed by a template-switch adaptor with 12 random nucleotides. TCRdb reprocessed the 5' RACE reads via MiXCR and lists one record per CDR3 protein. The table records 650,000 to 900,000 distinct CDR3 sequences, about 59% of them present only once. With regard to this clonotype: Its target is unknown. An end of the junction does not agree with germline; a read error may underlie this.

This sequence joins TRBV15 and TRBJ2-1; 9 bases map to TRBD2. The TCR was taken from a man aged 25-40 years in good health. The source material was blood. Written as DNA, the CDR3 is TGTGCCACCAGCTTTAGCGGGGGCGCCTACAATGAGCAGGTCTTC. Its protein is CATSFSGGAYNEQVF.